The 28 T cell receptor beta chains listed next were all sequenced from one sample in a study of identical twins. Via MiXCR, TCRdb re-called the 5' RACE reads, giving one row per CDR3 protein. Altogether roughly 750,000 distinct CDR3 sequences are present, around 21% being singletons, with the ten largest covering 4% to 4.5%. The same specimen was also included in a second study, on T cells expressing NK-cell markers.

Source material: PBMCs. Receptors originate from a woman between 18 and 30 years old in good health.

This clonotype has only a few counts. The chain recombines TRBV3-1 with TRBJ2-7, with D perhaps TRBD2 (5 bases). CDR1 and CDR2 from the germline V gene are LGHDT and YNNKEL (reference sequence). Trimming took 3 bases from V and 2 from J, leaving 11 bases between them. CDR3 size: 14 residues. Here the CDR3 DNA reads TGTGCCAGCAGCCACGGGGTCCCCCCCTACGAGCAGTACTTC. Its protein is CASSHGVPPYEQYF.

DNA for the CDR3: TGTGCCAGCAGCCAACATTTCGGACAGGGGGCCAATGAGCAGTTCTTC. It specifies CASSQHFGQGANEQFF. V gene TRBV14 combines with J gene TRBJ2-1; 11 nucleotides align to TRBD1. The trim removed 2 bases at V and 6 bases at J, leaving 6 bases unmatched. The CDR3 has 16 amino acids. CDR1 is SGHDN, CDR2 FVKESK, per germline.

This clonotype has more than one count but fewer than ten. The chain employs TRBV12-3 or TRBV12-4 and TRBJ2-5; D gene unclear. This CDR3 comprises 19 residues. V lost 4 bases and J lost 2, with 26 bases in between. The CDR3, as DNA: TGTGCCAGCAGTTCGTCCGTTTTAGGTTCCTCATATATTCAAGAGACCCAGTACTTC. Translated: CASSSSVLGSSYIQETQYF.

The genes are TRBV6-5 and TRBJ2-3; 7 bases match TRBD2. CDR1 and CDR2 from the germline V gene are MNHEY and SVGAGI. The ends lost 4 bases at V and 2 bases at J; junction bases unmatched: 18. The CDR3 contains 19 residues. CDR3 sequence reads: CASSSLGAGTIGFTDTQYF. In DNA form, the CDR3 reads TGTGCCAGCAGTTCGCTGGGAGCCGGGACTATAGGTTTCACAGATACGCAGTATTTT.

This clonotype appeared many times. The V and J genes are TRBV18 and TRBJ1-6; perhaps TRBD1 as D (6 bases). With 2 bases removed from V and 10 bases from J, the gap between germline ends came to 12 bases. Germline V gene lookup returns CDR1 KGHSH and CDR2 LQKENI. This CDR3 is built from 14 residues. The CDR3 DNA follows: TGTGCCAGCTCACCAGAGGGGCAGGGGTCACCCCTCCACTTT. This translates into CASSPEGQGSPLHF.

This clonotype was detected many times. V gene TRBV29-1 combines with J gene TRBJ2-6, with D possibly called TRBD1 or TRBD2 (5 bases each). The germline CDR1 and CDR2 sequences are SQVTM and ANQGSEA. This CDR3 has 15 amino acids. Trimming took off 3 bases at V and 2 bases at J, with 11 bases between the two ends. In nucleotides, the CDR3 is TGCAGCGTTGATACAGGAGGCACTGGGGCCAACGTCCTGACTTTC. Encoded protein: CSVDTGGTGANVLTF.

The chain has TRBV10-3 and TRBJ2-3, with TRBD2 matching 10 bases. Germline V gene sequence: CDR1 ENHRY, CDR2 SYGVKD. The V gene end was trimmed by 0 bases and the J gene end by 10 bases; junction bases not matched to a gene: 10. This CDR3 is built from 16 residues. The CDR3: CAISESPASGSLSQYF. The CDR3 DNA reads as TGTGCCATCAGTGAGTCCCCGGCTAGCGGGAGTTTGTCGCAGTATTTT.

The chain links TRBV2 to TRBJ2-5, with unresolved D. Trimming left V 8 bases short and J 3 bases short, with 13 bases between. Germline V lookup: CDR1 SNHLY, CDR2 FYNNEI. The CDR3 consists of 13 residues. CDR3 coding DNA: TGTGCCAGCTTGCCTGAAAGGGAAGAGACCCAGTACTTC. This gives the protein CASLPEREETQYF.

V and J are TRBV12-3 or TRBV12-4 and TRBJ2-3; 8 nucleotides match TRBD1. The V segment lost 6 bases and the J segment 6 bases; nucleotides outside the gene matches: 8. The CDR3 contains 14 residues. The CDR3 sequence is CASSTQGAGDTQYF. The CDR3 region has the DNA TGTGCCAGCAGCACCCAGGGGGCAGGCGATACGCAGTATTTT.

The rearrangement links TRBV11-2 to TRBJ2-7; D gene unclear. Trimming took off 5 bases at V and 6 bases at J, with 14 bases between the two ends. This CDR3 contains 13 residues. CDR1 and CDR2 from the germline V gene are SGHAT and FQNNGV. The CDR3 nucleotides read TGTGCCAGCAGCCCAGACCCGGCAAGCGAGCAGTACTTC. This translates into CASSPDPASEQYF.

This clonotype was found a few times. The V gene is TRBV7-8, the J gene TRBJ2-7; D assignment may be TRBD1 or TRBD2 (5 bases each). Trimming took 1 base from V and 2 from J, leaving 18 bases between them. CDR3 size: 17 residues. Germline values: CDR1 SGHVS, CDR2 FQNEAQ. The CDR3 nucleotides are TGTGCCAGCAGCTTAGGGTGGCGACGGGACCGAACCTACGAGCAGTACTTC. Encoded protein: CASSLGWRRDRTYEQYF.

This sequence joins TRBV7-2 and TRBJ1-5; D uncertain. The V end was cut by 3 bases, the J end by 0 bases, with 6 bases between. Germline CDR1 is SGHTA and CDR2 is FQGNSA. CDR3 length equals 14 residues. The CDR3 nucleotides are TGTGCCAGCAGCTTTAGTTCTAGCAATCAGCCCCAGCATTTT. Protein sequence: CASSFSSSNQPQHF.

Worth noting for this clonotype: Its ends do not fully match the called genes, so a read error is possible. The chain recombines TRBV12-3 or TRBV12-4 with TRBJ2-4; D remains unclear. The CDR3 spans 15 residues. The CDR3 reads CASSSTRIAKNMQYF. CDR3 coding DNA: TGTGCCAGCAGTTCGACCAGGATAGCCAAAAACATGCAGTACTTC.

The rearrangement links TRBV7-9 to TRBJ2-1; possible D gene TRBD2, 5 bases. The V end lost 6 bases, the J end lost 4 bases, and 10 bases lay between the germline ends. Germline CDR1 and CDR2: SEHNR and FQNEAQ (reference sequence). The CDR3 has 13 residues. CDR3 nucleotide sequence: TGTGCCAGCAGGACTCGCGGGTACAATGAGCAGTTCTTC. The encoded protein is CASRTRGYNEQFF.

J is TRBJ2-1 and V is TRBV6-5, with 14 bases lining up with TRBD2. Unmatched junction bases numbered 11, after V lost 3 bases and J lost 10 bases. Germline V gene data show CDR1 as MNHEY and CDR2 as SVGAGI. This CDR3 is built from 17 residues. The CDR3 DNA sequence: TGTGCCAGCAGTTATCTTGCCGGACTAGCGGGAGGTCGAGAGCAGTTCTTC. Its translation is CASSYLAGLAGGREQFF.

Only a few counts were recorded for this clonotype. The V gene is TRBV12-3 or TRBV12-4, the J gene TRBJ1-2; D not resolved. V was shortened by 3 bases and J by 4 bases, with 12 bases between the two germline ends. This CDR3 spans 14 amino acids. The CDR3 spells CASSLSPTLYGYTF. CDR3 DNA sequence: TGTGCCAGCAGTTTGAGTCCAACCCTCTATGGCTACACCTTC.

This chain links TRBV12-3 or TRBV12-4 with TRBJ2-7, with D possibly matching TRBD1 (5 bases). The CDR3 length is 16 residues. The V and J ends lost 1 base and 3 bases respectively, with 16 bases between them. Written as DNA, the CDR3 is TGTGCCAGCAGTTTAGGACGTGGGGCGGCATTCTACGAGCAGTACTTC. Translation: CASSLGRGAAFYEQYF.

The table lists this clonotype with a few counts. The chain joins TRBV10-3 to TRBJ1-2; D gene unclear. Germline V gene data show CDR1 as ENHRY and CDR2 as SYGVKD. The CDR3 sequence is 10 residues long. V was trimmed by 6 bases and J by 6 bases, leaving 5 bases between them. The CDR3 region is CAIRADGYTF. In nucleotides, the CDR3 is TGTGCCATCAGGGCGGATGGCTACACCTTC.

This clonotype was detected a few times. The chain joins TRBV7-9 to TRBJ1-1; no definite D call. Trimming removed 1 base from V and 11 bases from J, with 17 bases in between. CDR1 and CDR2 (germline): SEHNR, FQNEAQ (reference sequence). The CDR3 is 14 residues long. The DNA of the CDR3 is TGTGCCAGCAGCTTAGGAGGCGGCGGTTCGAGGGCTTTCTTT. Residues: CASSLGGGGSRAFF.

This clonotype was counted only a few times. The V call is TRBV29-1, the J call TRBJ1-3, with TRBD1 identical over 9 bases. V lost 6 bases, J lost 6 bases, and 6 bases stayed unmatched. Per germline, CDR1 SQVTM and CDR2 ANQGSEA. This CDR3 contains 13 residues. The DNA for the CDR3 is TGCAGCGTCACGGGACAGGGTGTAAACACCATATATTTT. This encodes CSVTGQGVNTIYF.

This clonotype came up a few times. The chain joins TRBV6-1 to TRBJ2-1, with TRBD2 as a possible D gene (6 bases). Looked up from germline, CDR1 is MNHNS and CDR2 is SASEGT. V lost 3 bases and J 9 bases, leaving 15 bases between the germline ends. This CDR3 spans 14 amino acids. Written as DNA, the CDR3 is TGTGCCAGCAGTGACCACGGGACTCCCCGTGAGCAGTTCTTC. Amino acid sequence: CASSDHGTPREQFF.

This clonotype was recorded many times. The rearrangement joins TRBV7-2 to TRBJ1-2; tentative D call: TRBD1 (6 bases). The CDR3 covers 14 residues. V lost 1 base and J lost 7, with 13 bases in between. Germline CDR1 and CDR2: SGHTA and FQGNSA. The CDR3: CASSLGERGFGYTF. CDR3 in DNA: TGTGCCAGCAGCTTAGGAGAGAGGGGGTTTGGCTACACCTTC.

This sequence joins TRBV27 and TRBJ1-1; D unresolved. V was cut by 6 bases and J by 5 bases, with 19 bases left in between. The CDR3 extends over 15 amino acids. Germline CDR1 and CDR2: MNHEY and SMNVEV (reference sequence). The CDR3 DNA is TGTGCCAGCAGAATCGCGGACTCCGGTATAACTGAAGCTTTCTTT. Its translation: CASRIADSGITEAFF.

J is TRBJ2-5 and V is TRBV6-2 or TRBV6-3; D could derive from TRBD1 or TRBD2 (5 bases each). CDR3 length equals 14 residues. The V gene lost 6 bases and the J gene lost 5 bases, with 16 bases spanning the gap. The germline V gene encodes CDR1 MNHEY and CDR2 SVGEGT. The CDR3 is CASSWDGTRETQYF. For the CDR3, the DNA is TGTGCCAGCAGCTGGGACGGGACGCGGGAGACCCAGTACTTC.

The chain recombines TRBV9 with TRBJ2-2; TRBD2 aligns across 7 bases. V was pared by 3 bases and J by 4 bases, with 6 bases of the junction left unmatched. The length of the CDR3 is 15 residues. Germline CDR1 is SGDLS and CDR2 is YYNGEE. The CDR3 nucleotides read TGTGCCAGCAGCGGGGGTAGCGGGCTCACCGGGGAGCTGTTTTTT. The encoded protein is CASSGGSGLTGELFF.

This clonotype has only a few counts. This chain connects TRBV4-1 to TRBJ2-7, with D tentatively TRBD1 (6 bases). V was shortened by 3 bases and J by 2 bases, with 17 bases between the two germline ends. CDR3 length equals 16 residues. Germline-derived CDR1 and CDR2 are MGHRA and YSYEKL. The CDR3 sequence is CASSQVELGAPYEQYF. The DNA for the CDR3 is TGCGCCAGCAGCCAGGTGGAACTGGGGGCCCCCTACGAGCAGTACTTC.

The CDR3 coding sequence is TGTGCCAGCAGCCCCGCGCGGTCGGTAAATGAGCAGTTCTTC. It is translated as CASSPARSVNEQFF. This chain connects TRBV7-9 to TRBJ2-1, with D uncertain. The CDR3 consists of 14 residues. Deletions cut 5 bases from V and 7 bases from J, with 15 bases between. The germline gives CDR1 SEHNR, CDR2 FQNEAQ (reference sequence).

This chain links TRBV9 with TRBJ2-1; D is undetermined. The ends were cut back, 0 bases at V and 4 bases at J, with 8 bases in the middle. The germline gives CDR1 SGDLS, CDR2 YYNGEE. CDR3 size: 14 residues. CDR3 DNA sequence: TGTGCCAGCAGCGTAGGTCGACTTTACAATGAGCAGTTCTTC. It yields the protein CASSVGRLYNEQFF.